This record looks at one T cell receptor beta chain sequence and its context. Its antigen is not known. Germline CDR1 is SGHKS and CDR2 is YYEKEE (reference sequence). The V end lost 1 base, the J end lost 0 bases, and 20 bases lay between the germline ends. This CDR3 has 19 amino acids. These data are taken from a study of long-term antiretroviral therapy in people with HIV. Overall study results and limits: Diversity remained lower than transplant donor controls, even though it increased after ART. Clones expanded before ART dominated the repertoire at all time points. Versus controls, repertoires in people with HIV had narrower CDR3 length ranges.

Researchers report immunoSEQ v3.0 was run at survey level. Produced via immunoSEQ multiplex PCR; TCRdb's table is partial and in-frame only. The sample records around 19,000 clones, about four fifths being singletons. V usage is TRBV5-5 and J usage is TRBJ1-3; D might be TRBD1 (5 bases). This TCR derives from a man in his forties with HIV. Material: unsorted PBMCs, obtained about 2.5 years after starting antiretroviral therapy. CDR3 region: CASSLPPTGAGISGNTIYF. The CDR3 DNA is TGTGCCAGCAGCTTGCCACCAACTGGGGCAGGGATCTCTGGAAACACCATATATTTT.